What follows is one T cell receptor (beta chain) and its context. Distinct nucleotide sequences in the sample also encode this CDR3. Naivety among CD8 cells was defined by CD45RO negativity and positive CCR7 selection, thereby excluding terminally differentiated effector memory CD45RA+ cells. The data derive from a study of shared clonotypes between healthy human individuals. Study as a whole: Each donor's CD8 memory used one plate, CD8 naive two, each CD4 subset three.

Libraries were prepared by immunoSEQ multiplex PCR; TCRdb keeps only in-frame clonotypes and omits some of them. The sample includes hundreds of thousands of clones, around 93% of them seen just once. V gave up 0 bases and J gave up 3 bases; unmatched junction bases: 2. Germline values: CDR1 SGDLS, CDR2 YYNGEE. The CDR3 runs 15 residues. The chain is built from TRBV9 and TRBJ2-1; 8 bases fit TRBD2. Source material: naive CD8+ T cells sorted from blood. The receptor was isolated from a man aged 25-40 years in good health. CDR3 DNA: TGTGCCAGCAGCGTAGGGGGGACTAGCTACAATGAGCAGTTCTTC. Translated, it gives CASSVGGTSYNEQFF.